The next 18 T cell receptor delta chains were all read from a single sample in a study of Vδ1+ human thymocytes. General study findings and limits: Thymic TRG and TRD repertoires appeared highly polyclonal.

These receptors have no known antigen. Extracted RNA was reverse transcribed into cDNA. Pooled V-gene forward primers with one constant-region reverse primer generated the CDR3 amplicons by multiplex PCR. TCRdb repeated clone calling on the multiplex PCR reads with CATT. Of about 55,000 delta-chain clones in the sample, less than 20% are singletons; the top ten hold roughly 0.5%. Sequenced: Vdelta1+ gamma-delta thymocytes from the thymus. Specified subset: FACS-sorted CD3+ TCRalphabeta- TCRVdelta1+ TCRVdelta2- thymocytes. These receptors were taken from a boy younger than two who had congenital heart surgery.

The chain joins TRDV1 to TRDJ1; 10 positions agree with TRDD3. This CDR3 contains 15 residues. Germline V gene lookup returns CDR1 TSWWSYY and CDR2 QGS. Trimming at V came to 2 bases and at J to 8 bases, leaving 8 bases not matched to a gene. CDR3 residues: CALGEGGHWGIKLIF. CDR3 nucleotide sequence: TGTGCTCTTGGGGAAGGGGGTCACTGGGGGATCAAACTCATCTTT.

This clone was picked up a small number of times. This sequence joins TRDV1 and TRDJ1, with 8 bases fitting TRDD3. V lost 1 base and J lost 1; bases outside the gene matches: 26. Germline V lookup: CDR1 TSWWSYY, CDR2 QGS. The CDR3 is made up of 23 amino acids. The CDR3 DNA reads as TGTGCTCTTGGGGAACCACGGACTTGTTTGTCTACTGAGGCCTGGGGGAGCACCGATAAACTCATCTTT. Its protein is CALGEPRTCLSTEAWGSTDKLIF.

This clone was picked up a small number of times. This chain uses TRDV1 with TRDJ1; 7 bases match TRDD3. The V gene end was trimmed by 2 bases and the J gene end by 1 base; junction bases not matched to a gene: 10. CDR1 and CDR2 (germline): TSWWSYY, QGS. The CDR3 extends over 17 amino acids. CDR3 DNA sequence: TGTGCTCTTGGGGAAAGGAGATCAACTGGGGCCACCGATAAACTCATCTTT. Amino acids: CALGERRSTGATDKLIF.

This clone was counted a few times. The rearrangement links TRDV2 to TRDJ3, with 9 bases lining up with TRDD3. CDR3 size: 17 residues. Germline trimming cut 5 bases from V and 8 bases from J; bases unmatched to any gene: 12. CDR1 and CDR2 (germline): GEAIGNYY, EKD. CDR3 loop: CACGTPGGLLNTRQMFF. CDR3 DNA: TGTGCCTGTGGCACTCCTGGGGGATTACTTAACACCCGACAGATGTTTTTC.

The chain recombines TRDV1 with TRDJ1; 9 nucleotides align to TRDD3. Trimming at V came to 4 bases and at J to 0 bases, leaving 12 bases not matched to a gene. Germline CDR1 is TSWWSYY and CDR2 is QGS. The CDR3 extends over 18 amino acids. CDR3 DNA sequence: TGTGCTCTTGGGGGGAGGTGGGGGGGATACCCCCACACCGATAAACTCATCTTT. It yields the protein CALGGRWGGYPHTDKLIF.

This clone occurred a few times. The chain links TRDV1 to TRDJ1; the D gene is possibly TRDD3 (5 bases). Germline CDR1 and CDR2: TSWWSYY and QGS. The CDR3 extends over 15 amino acids. The V gene lost 6 bases and the J gene lost 0 bases, with 14 bases spanning the gap. CDR3 DNA: TGTGCTCTTGGAGAATCCCTCTGGGACACCGATAAACTCATCTTT. Amino acids: CALGESLWDTDKLIF.

This clone was seen more than once but under ten times. The chain uses TRDV1 and TRDJ1, with 12 bases matching TRDD3. Germline CDR1 and CDR2: TSWWSYY and QGS. This CDR3 is 20 amino acids long. Losses at the gene ends were 0 bases for V and 3 bases for J; bases not matched to a gene: 14. The CDR3 nucleotides are TGTGCTCTTGGGGAACTCCCCCCTACTGGGGGATACATAAACGCCGATAAACTCATCTTT. Protein product: CALGELPPTGGYINADKLIF.

This chain joins TRDV1 and TRDJ1; 13 nucleotides match TRDD3. Germline values: CDR1 TSWWSYY, CDR2 QGS. With 0 bases clipped from V and 2 bases from J, the junction kept 27 bases outside the gene matches. CDR3 size: 25 residues. The CDR3, as DNA: TGTGCTCTTGGGGAACTAGGTTGTGCCAACCCATATACTGGGGGATACGGGAGTAGGACCGATAAACTCATCTTT. Encoded protein: CALGELGCANPYTGGYGSRTDKLIF.

This clone showed up just a few times. V is TRDV1 and J is TRDJ1; perhaps TRDD3 as D (6 bases). Germline V CDR1 and CDR2: TSWWSYY, QGS. CDR3 length equals 16 residues. V gave up 2 bases and J gave up 2 bases, with 15 bases separating them. The CDR3 coding sequence is TGTGCTCTTGGGGAAGACCTACGGACTGGGACCGATAAACTCATCTTT. Protein sequence: CALGEDLRTGTDKLIF.

V gene TRDV1 combines with J gene TRDJ1, with D unclear. Trimming pared 2 bases from V and 0 bases from J, leaving 13 bases between. Germline V lookup: CDR1 TSWWSYY, CDR2 QGS. This CDR3 comprises 16 residues. CDR3 coding DNA: TGTGCTCTTGGGGAAGCTTACCTTAAGTACACCGATAAACTCATCTTT. Translated, it gives CALGEAYLKYTDKLIF.

This clone was counted a few times. V usage is TRDV1 and J usage is TRDJ1; D is undetermined. Germline lookup yields CDR1 TSWWSYY and CDR2 QGS. There are 17 residues in the CDR3. The V and J ends lost 5 bases and 1 base respectively, with 20 bases between them. The CDR3 bases are TGTGCTCTTGGGTCAATATCCCATGGTCCATGCACCGATAAACTCATCTTT. This gives the protein CALGSISHGPCTDKLIF.

This clone has only a few counts. The gene calls are TRDV1 and TRDJ1, with 8 bases matching TRDD3. Trimming at V came to 0 bases and at J to 1 base, leaving 16 bases not matched to a gene. The germline V gene encodes CDR1 TSWWSYY and CDR2 QGS. The CDR3 has 20 amino acids. The CDR3 bases are TGTGCTCTTGGGGAACTAAGGGCCTTCCCCATACTGGGGGCCACCGATAAACTCATCTTT. Residues: CALGELRAFPILGATDKLIF.

The rearrangement uses TRDV1 and TRDJ1, with 10 bases aligning to TRDD3. V was pared by 3 bases and J by 5 bases, with 9 bases of the junction left unmatched. The germline CDR1 and CDR2 sequences are TSWWSYY and QGS. The CDR3 runs 16 residues. CDR3 sequence reads: CALGEIGGYDRDKLIF. The CDR3 DNA sequence: TGTGCTCTTGGGGAGATCGGGGGATACGACCGGGATAAACTCATCTTT.

This clone turned up a few times. The chain recombines TRDV1 with TRDJ1, with TRDD3 matching 10 bases. Germline values: CDR1 TSWWSYY, CDR2 QGS. The V gene end was trimmed by 3 bases and the J gene end by 0 bases; junction bases not matched to a gene: 19. This CDR3 has 21 amino acids. The DNA of the CDR3 is TGTGCTCTTGGGGACCTCCCGTACTGGGGGATTTATGACCCGTACACCGATAAACTCATCTTT. Its translation: CALGDLPYWGIYDPYTDKLIF.

V and J are TRDV1 and TRDJ1; a possible D gene is TRDD3 (6 bases). The CDR3 spans 22 residues. Germline CDR1 reads TSWWSYY; CDR2 reads QGS. V was shortened by 2 bases and J by 1 base, with 32 bases between the two germline ends. The CDR3 is CALGETRENGLALTGCTDKLIF. The CDR3 bases are TGTGCTCTTGGGGAAACCCGGGAAAATGGGCTTGCCCTTACTGGGTGCACCGATAAACTCATCTTT.

The table lists this clone with a few counts. V usage is TRDV1 and J usage is TRDJ1, with 9 positions matching TRDD3. Germline loops: CDR1 TSWWSYY, CDR2 QGS. This CDR3 contains 20 residues. V shed 2 bases, J shed 0 bases, and the junction held 16 bases outside the gene matches. The CDR3 DNA reads TGTGCTCTTGGGGAATTACTTGAACTGGGGGACCTGGTGTACACCGATAAACTCATCTTT. Protein product: CALGELLELGDLVYTDKLIF.

This clone was counted a few times. The rearrangement uses TRDV1 and TRDJ1, with 7 bases fitting TRDD2. The CDR3 is 21 residues long. Losses at the gene ends were 0 bases for V and 0 bases for J; bases not matched to a gene: 19. Germline CDR1 is TSWWSYY and CDR2 is QGS. The CDR3 is CALGELSVPTEGFWYTDKLIF. The CDR3 DNA is TGTGCTCTTGGGGAACTATCCGTTCCTACCGAGGGGTTCTGGTACACCGATAAACTCATCTTT.

J is TRDJ1 and V is TRDV1; 13 positions agree with TRDD3. Trimming removed 3 bases from V and 3 bases from J; junction bases left unmatched: 10. CDR1 and CDR2 (germline): TSWWSYY, QGS. CDR3 length equals 18 residues. CDR3 amino acids: CALGERLPTGGYADKLIF. The DNA of the CDR3 is TGTGCTCTTGGGGAGCGCCTGCCAACTGGGGGATACGCCGATAAACTCATCTTT.